This T cell receptor (beta chain) was recovered during a study of blood T cell repertoires in COVID-19. Study-level background: Sources were T cells, B-cell-depleted T cells, or PBMCs; the material itself was cDNA or gDNA.

Looked up from germline, CDR1 is LNHDA and CDR2 is SQIVND (reference sequence). The CDR3 spans 14 residues. V lost 3 bases, J lost 8 bases, and 11 bases lay in between. Libraries were prepared by immunoSEQ multiplex PCR; TCRdb keeps only in-frame clonotypes and omits some of them. The sample lists around 100,000 clones; around 84% were seen once. This TCR derives from a human donor in a cohort sampled during active COVID-19. V usage is TRBV19 and J usage is TRBJ1-6, with a tentative D call TRBD1 (5 bases). Sequencing was done on a sample of peripheral blood. CDR3 residues: CASSIGGDDSPLHF. The CDR3 region has the DNA TGTGCCAGTAGTATCGGCGGGGACGATTCACCCCTCCACTTT.